Following are 27 T cell receptor beta chains from one sample sequenced in a study of cytotoxic CD8 clonotypes in ibrutinib-treated CLL. Here immunoSEQ multiplex PCR was the method, and the copy in TCRdb shows in-frame clones only, minus some. The sample records approximately 120,000 clones, about 85% being singletons. Here the sequenced sample was PBMCs, taken after 24 months of ibrutinib treatment. The receptors come from a human donor with chronic lymphocytic leukemia.

The J gene is TRBJ1-2, the V gene TRBV29-1; TRBD1 is a possible D gene (5 bases). CDR1 SQVTM and CDR2 ANQGSEA come from the germline V gene. The CDR3 totals 13 residues. The V gene lost 7 bases and the J gene lost 2 bases, with 14 bases spanning the gap. CDR3 nucleotide sequence: TGCAGCGCCAACCAGGGCCTGAACTATGGCTACACCTTC. Amino acids: CSANQGLNYGYTF.

The chain carries TRBV5-4 and TRBJ1-2; 9 bases line up with TRBD1. Germline CDR1 is SGHNT and CDR2 is YYREEE (reference sequence). The CDR3 consists of 17 residues. Unmatched junction bases numbered 9, after V lost 1 base and J lost 2 bases. The CDR3 sequence is CASSLSTGGGANYGYTF. The DNA of the CDR3 is TGTGCCAGCAGCTTGTCGACAGGGGGAGGCGCCAACTATGGCTACACCTTC.

This sequence joins TRBV7-8 and TRBJ1-5; D is undetermined. The CDR3 consists of 15 residues. The germline V gene has CDR1 SGHVS and CDR2 FQNEAQ. V dropped 4 bases and J dropped 2 bases, with 12 bases sitting between them. CDR3 amino acids: CASSSGITGNQPQHF. The CDR3 DNA sequence: TGTGCCAGCAGCTCCGGGATTACTGGCAATCAGCCCCAGCATTTT.

The chain is built from TRBV7-2 and TRBJ2-5; TRBD1 aligns across 7 bases. Unmatched junction bases numbered 2, after V lost 5 bases and J lost 2 bases. The CDR3 contains 13 residues. CDR1 and CDR2 (germline): SGHTA, FQGNSA. The CDR3: CASSRQGQETQYF. CDR3 nucleotide sequence: TGTGCCAGCAGCCGACAGGGACAAGAGACCCAGTACTTC. The variable domain in full, completed from reference TRBV7-2 and TRBJ2-5, reads GAGVSQSPSNKVTEKGKDVELRCDPISGHTALYWYRQSLGQGLEFLIYFQGNSAPDKSGLPSDRFSAERTGGSVSTLTIQRTQQEDSAVYLCASSRQGQETQYFGPGTRLLVL.

This clone was detected only a few times. The rearrangement links TRBV7-2 to TRBJ1-1, with a weak D call TRBD1 (5 bases). CDR3 length equals 14 residues. CDR1 and CDR2 (germline): SGHTA, FQGNSA. The ends were cut back, 6 bases at V and 3 bases at J, with 14 bases in the middle. CDR3 sequence reads: CASSYREGYTEAFF. For the CDR3, the DNA is TGTGCCAGCAGTTATCGGGAGGGGTACACTGAAGCTTTCTTT.

This chain joins TRBV25-1 and TRBJ2-5, with D possibly matching TRBD2 (5 bases). The CDR3 has 14 amino acids. Looked up from germline, CDR1 is MGHDK and CDR2 is SYGVNS. Trimming removed 1 base at V and 0 bases at J, with 6 bases between. The CDR3 reads CASSEFGNQETQYF. In DNA form, the CDR3 reads TGTGCCAGCAGTGAATTCGGGAACCAAGAGACCCAGTACTTC.

The gene calls are TRBV7-9 and TRBJ1-1; TRBD1 aligns across 8 bases. The CDR3 is 15 residues long. Germline loops: CDR1 SEHNR, CDR2 FQNEAQ (reference sequence). Trimming at V came to 2 bases and at J to 7 bases, leaving 9 bases not matched to a gene. The CDR3: CASSLHPTGAGEAFF. The CDR3 coding sequence is TGTGCCAGCAGCTTACATCCGACAGGGGCGGGTGAAGCTTTCTTT. Drawing the rest from reference TRBV7-9 and TRBJ1-1, the complete variable domain is DTGVSQNPRHKITKRGQNVTFRCDPISEHNRLYWYRQTLGQGPEFLTYFQNEAQLEKSRLLSDRFSAERPKGSFSTLEIQRTEQGDSAMYLCASSLHPTGAGEAFFGQGTRLTVV.

This clone was counted a single time. The chain joins TRBV5-1 to TRBJ1-2, with D possibly matching TRBD1 (5 bases). CDR3 length: 15 amino acids. Trimming stripped 0 bases from V and 4 bases from J, with 13 bases between. Germline values: CDR1 SGHRS, CDR2 YFSETQ. CDR3 in amino acids: CASSLEGGVLYGYTF. The DNA for the CDR3 is TGCGCCAGCAGCTTGGAAGGAGGGGTCCTCTATGGCTACACCTTC. Complete variable domain (other parts from reference TRBV5-1 and TRBJ1-2): KAGVTQTPRYLIKTRGQQVTLSCSPISGHRSVSWYQQTPGQGLQFLFEYFSETQRNKGNFPGRFSGRQFSNSRSEMNVSTLELGDSALYLCASSLEGGVLYGYTFGSGTRLTVV.

The chain combines TRBV27 with TRBJ2-2; D might be TRBD1 (6 bases). The germline V and J ends were trimmed by 3 bases and 4 bases, with 12 bases remaining between them. The germline V gene has CDR1 MNHEY and CDR2 SMNVEV (reference sequence). The CDR3 covers 15 residues. The CDR3 nucleotides read TGTGCCAGCAGTTTGGCGGCAGGGGTCACCGGGGAGCTGTTTTTT. Amino acids: CASSLAAGVTGELFF.

The V call is TRBV27, the J call TRBJ1-2; 9 nucleotides agree with TRBD1. CDR1 and CDR2 from the germline V gene are MNHEY and SMNVEV (reference sequence). This CDR3 is built from 15 residues. The trim removed 5 bases at V and 2 bases at J, leaving 6 bases unmatched. Here the CDR3 DNA reads TGTGCCAGCAGTACAACCGGGACAGGGAACTATGGCTACACCTTC. Its protein is CASSTTGTGNYGYTF.

CDR3 nucleotide sequence: TGTGCCAGTAGTCGGACGGAAAGCAATCAGCCCCAGCATTTT. As protein: CASSRTESNQPQHF. The chain is built from TRBV19 and TRBJ1-5; D remains unclear. The CDR3 has 14 residues. Germline V gene lookup returns CDR1 LNHDA and CDR2 SQIVND (reference sequence). The V gene lost 5 bases and the J gene lost 1 base, with 9 bases spanning the gap.

The V call is TRBV9, the J call TRBJ1-2; 7 nucleotides agree with TRBD1. The CDR3 loop spans 15 amino acids. CDR1 and CDR2 (germline): SGDLS, YYNGEE. The V segment lost 0 bases and the J segment 4 bases; nucleotides outside the gene matches: 6. DNA for the CDR3: TGTGCCAGCAGCGTAGTGGGAGGGGGCGGCTATGGCTACACCTTC. Its translation: CASSVVGGGGYGYTF.

The gene calls are TRBV7-2 and TRBJ1-2; D uncertain. CDR3 length equals 14 residues. Per germline, CDR1 SGHTA and CDR2 FQGNSA. Trimming shortened V by 1 base and J by 8 bases, and 14 bases separated the two germline ends. The CDR3 coding sequence is TGTGCCAGCAGCTTAGGGAAGGGTGCGGGCGGCTACACCTTC. It yields the protein CASSLGKGAGGYTF.

The J gene is TRBJ1-1, the V gene TRBV5-6; perhaps TRBD1 as D (5 bases). The CDR3 runs to 14 residues. Germline-derived CDR1 and CDR2 are SGHDT and YYEEEE. Trimming pared 2 bases from V and 4 bases from J, leaving 12 bases between. CDR3 nucleotides: TGTGCCAGCAGCTTACTAGGGGTGGGCACTGAAGCTTTCTTT. It encodes CASSLLGVGTEAFF.

The rearrangement links TRBV5-1 to TRBJ1-1; D is unresolved. This CDR3 has 14 amino acids. Between the trimmed V and J ends, which lost 0 bases and 1 base, there was a span of 7 bases. Germline V gives CDR1 SGHRS, CDR2 YFSETQ. Here the CDR3 reads CASSLGSGNTEAFF. CDR3 DNA sequence: TGCGCCAGCAGCTTGGGGTCCGGGAACACTGAAGCTTTCTTT.

The chain has TRBV7-2 and TRBJ1-1; no firm D call. Germline lookup yields CDR1 SGHTA and CDR2 FQGNSA. Deletions cut 1 base from V and 6 bases from J, with 9 bases between. CDR3 length: 13 residues. This CDR3 reads CASSLVYGAEAFF. CDR3 DNA: TGTGCCAGCAGCTTAGTATACGGGGCTGAAGCTTTCTTT.

V gene TRBV2 combines with J gene TRBJ1-2, with a tentative D call TRBD1 (6 bases). CDR1 and CDR2 (germline): SNHLY, FYNNEI. Trimming cost V 7 bases and J 0 bases, with 15 bases left between them. There are 15 residues in the CDR3. DNA of the CDR3: TGTGCCAGCACCACAAGGGGGGTAGCTAACTATGGCTACACCTTC. Translated: CASTTRGVANYGYTF.

The chain carries TRBV27 and TRBJ1-6; D not certain. The CDR3 length is 14 residues. The germline CDR1 and CDR2 sequences are MNHEY and SMNVEV (reference sequence). The V gene lost 3 bases and the J gene lost 7 bases, with 10 bases spanning the gap. CDR3 in DNA: TGTGCCAGCAGTTTCCGGGAGAGGAATTCACCCCTCCACTTT. This codes for CASSFRERNSPLHF.

The chain recombines TRBV10-3 with TRBJ1-1; TRBD1 matches 8 bases. V was clipped by 4 bases and J by 1 base; unmatched bases: 8. Germline CDR1 and CDR2: ENHRY and SYGVKD. There are 16 residues in the CDR3. CDR3 sequence: CAISATGGRGNTEAFF. The CDR3 coding sequence is TGTGCCATCAGTGCAACAGGGGGACGGGGGAACACTGAAGCTTTCTTT.

CDR3 nucleotides: TGTGCCAGCAGGACAGGGGTAGCCACAGATACGCAGTATTTT. Translating gives CASRTGVATDTQYF. The rearrangement links TRBV6-5 to TRBJ2-3, with TRBD1 matching over 8 bases. This CDR3 comprises 14 residues. The ends lost 6 bases at V and 2 bases at J; junction bases unmatched: 4. The V gene's germline CDR1 is MNHEY and CDR2 SVGAGI.

Only one count was recorded for this clone. This chain uses TRBV5-1 with TRBJ2-1; no reliable D call. V was pared by 0 bases and J by 0 bases, with 10 bases between. Per the germline V gene, CDR1 is SGHRS and CDR2 is YFSETQ. The CDR3 contains 16 residues. The CDR3 sequence: CASSLGNPSSYNEQFF. The DNA of the CDR3 is TGCGCCAGCAGCTTGGGAAATCCCAGCTCCTACAATGAGCAGTTCTTC.

The rearrangement links TRBV19 to TRBJ2-3, with D perhaps TRBD2 (5 bases). Trimming left V 5 bases short and J 6 bases short, with 18 bases between. The CDR3 runs to 15 residues. Looked up from germline, CDR1 is LNHDA and CDR2 is SQIVND (reference sequence). This CDR3 reads CASSDERSGRDTQYF. The CDR3 coding sequence is TGTGCCAGTAGTGACGAGAGGAGCGGTCGGGATACGCAGTATTTT. Combining the CDR3 with reference TRBV19 and TRBJ2-3 gives the whole variable domain DGGITQSPKYLFRKEGQNVTLSCEQNLNHDAMYWYRQDPGQGLRLIYYSQIVNDFQKGDIAEGYSVSREKKESFPLTVTSAQKNPTAFYLCASSDERSGRDTQYFGPGTRLTVL.

This clone was recorded once. The rearrangement links TRBV6-5 to TRBJ1-4; 9 bases align to TRBD1. Germline V CDR1 and CDR2: MNHEY, SVGAGI. The V and J ends lost 6 bases and 2 bases, in that order; junction bases with no gene match: 4. The CDR3 totals 15 residues. CDR3 region: CASRGQGRTNEKLFF. In DNA form, the CDR3 reads TGTGCCAGCAGGGGACAGGGTCGGACTAATGAAAAACTGTTTTTT.

The chain couples TRBV7-9 to TRBJ1-2, with 7 bases fitting TRBD1. This CDR3 is 15 amino acids long. V lost 1 base, J lost 7 bases, and 9 bases stayed unmatched. Per the germline V gene, CDR1 is SEHNR and CDR2 is FQNEAQ (reference sequence). The CDR3 reads CASSLVQGGKRGYTF. CDR3 sequence (DNA): TGTGCCAGCAGCTTAGTTCAAGGGGGCAAGCGTGGCTACACCTTC.

The rearrangement joins TRBV7-6 to TRBJ2-2; perhaps TRBD1 as D (6 bases). V lost 3 bases and J lost 0, with 8 bases in between. CDR3 length: 15 amino acids. Germline lookup yields CDR1 SGHVS and CDR2 FNYEAQ. The CDR3 nucleotides read TGTGCCAGCAGCTTGGGGGCCACGAACACCGGGGAGCTGTTTTTT. Encoded protein: CASSLGATNTGELFF.

The chain combines TRBV9 with TRBJ2-3, with TRBD1 identical over 8 bases. V shed 0 bases and J 3 bases; nucleotides not matched to a gene: 9. The germline gives CDR1 SGDLS, CDR2 YYNGEE. This CDR3 spans 17 amino acids. The CDR3: CASSVGRRDRITDTQYF. The CDR3 coding sequence is TGTGCCAGCAGCGTAGGGCGTAGGGACAGGATAACAGATACGCAGTATTTT.

V gene TRBV7-9 combines with J gene TRBJ2-5; perhaps TRBD1 as D (5 bases). Germline lookup yields CDR1 SEHNR and CDR2 FQNEAQ (reference sequence). This CDR3 region has 16 residues. Trimming removed 7 bases from V and 2 bases from J, with 20 bases in between. CDR3 sequence (DNA): TGTGCCAGCAATCGCCCGGTAGGGGTTAGTCAAGAGACCCAGTACTTC. This translates into CASNRPVGVSQETQYF.